This T cell receptor beta chain was recorded in a study of cytomegalovirus exposure and HLA in healthy donors (TCRdb year 2017). Study-level background: An earlier analysis of 587 of the donors reported 250 to 300 Gb of sequence data and roughly 100 million unique TCR beta sequences from 150 million to 200 million T cells. An early release that covered about 600 HLA-typed donors contained approximately 300 gigabases of sequencing data and around 80 million unique TCR sequences. Of the 398 genotyped donors, around 81% fell in the genetic ancestry cluster associated with self-reported Caucasian donors. The study aimed to test whether signatures of past pathogen exposure could be identified by cataloging public T cell receptors. The T cell repertoires of some 700 subjects were profiled by immunosequencing and related to cytomegalovirus serostatus. In addition to the first cohort of 650 to 750 subjects, a separate validation cohort of 120 different subjects was used. The study combined high-throughput TCR immunosequencing, statistical association of individual TCRs with disease status, and machine learning to predict cytomegalovirus infection status. A later analysis re-examined previously published TCR beta repertoires from just over 650 donors and added high-resolution HLA genotyping to investigate patterns of TCR occurrence. Rather than using new phenotypic data, the later analysis identified candidate immune exposures from TCR beta sequences and from how often those sequences occurred across donors. In an earlier analysis of about 590 of the donors, high-throughput TCR beta sequencing was used to judge whether each TCR beta V gene segment behaved as functional or pseudogenic. Donor age, sex, ethnicity and CMV serostatus were compiled alongside the repertoire data. A later genetic analysis used genome-wide SNP genotypes for about three fifths of the 666 donors, treating that subset as a discovery cohort. All discovery cohort repertoires had been generated using a single sequencing platform. Both class I and class II loci were covered by HLA typing, at four-digit resolution. Typing coverage differed by locus: A, B, C, DRB1 and DQB1 were typed in roughly 620-630 donors, DQA1 in 500 to 550, DPA1 in approximately 610, and DPB1 in around 490. Four or five DR-DQ haplotypes were handled as single units for association and clustering because linkage in the cohort was strong. Among roughly 370 genotyped donors of the cohort, an average of roughly 240,000 unique TCR beta nucleotide sequences were sequenced per donor, roughly 20% of them non-productive. The investigation overall reported the following: Because HLA typing was unavailable for some donors at each locus, only the typed subset was used in association tests. An association between a missense DCLRE1C variant and V-gene and J-gene trimming of TCR beta chains was found in a later genetic analysis and replicated in an independent cohort. Linkage disequilibrium might explain the correlated functional status among segregating V segments, but an unknown experimental factor could not be ruled out. In a later analysis, HLA-associated TCR beta chains showed more clonal expansion and lower generation probabilities than non-associated chains that were equally common. The 87-base-pair reads could not distinguish some IMGT-functional V segments, including TRBV6-2 and TRBV6-3, so those segments were excluded. According to a later genetic analysis, donors in an Asian-associated ancestry cluster had fewer N-insertions in productive TCRs than the roughly 670-donor mean. A group of highly shared sequence variants was considered likely to be a technical artifact of the sequencing pipeline. In an earlier analysis of over 550 of the donors, most TCR beta V segments were observed in productive rearrangements about 90% or about 30% of the time, broadly matching IMGT annotations. In both the original and validation cohorts, the classifier was reported to diagnose cytomegalovirus status with high specificity and sensitivity. Most CMV-associated TCR beta chains appeared to be HLA-restricted in a later analysis, and the HLA associations seemed to be driven largely by CMV exposure. In a later analysis, TCR association rates were found to vary across HLA loci, with the most associated TCRs seen for DRB1 alleles and the fewest for HLA-C alleles. The authors suggested that the approach could potentially be extended to other disease states and immunological phenotypes. A later analysis reported that several top co-occurrence clusters appeared linked to parvovirus B19, influenza, CMV and Epstein-Barr virus. When HLA alleles, especially DR and DQ, strongly co-occurred, TCR associations were difficult to assign to individual alleles. For the cohort, immune exposure information was limited to CMV serostatus. A later analysis associated about 18,000 TCR beta sequences with specific HLA alleles at a false discovery rate of 0.05. The presence/absence analyses assumed that sequencing depth was roughly uniform across donors, and that assumption may not be true. A further reported finding was that TCR beta sequences accurately predicted the HLA-A and HLA-B alleles for most subjects in the first cohort. Three of the identified cytomegalovirus-associated TCR beta chains were confirmed in vitro to be specific for cytomegalovirus antigens. The study gave a list of about 150 TCR beta chains associated with cytomegalovirus. Most TCR sequences were seen in very few donors, while some public TCRs were found in many individuals. Because counts were too low, roughly 18 rarely observed V segments, including chromosome 9 orphons, were left out of the earlier analysis of approximately 580 of the donors. This cohort had only TCR beta chains sequenced, and the lack of alpha or paired-chain data limited which features could be detected.

The library came from the immunoSEQ multiplex PCR assay. For the multiplex PCR, a mixture combining 60 forward primers for TCR Vbeta segments and 13 reverse primers for TCR Jbeta segments was used. The CDR3 region of rearranged TCR beta genes was amplified from genomic DNA with a multiplex PCR assay. Amplified TCR beta libraries were sequenced as 87-base-pair reads on the Illumina HiSeq System. In the original analysis: In a later analysis, tens of millions of unique TCR beta chains were counted across the 500 to 850 repertoires, and approximately 9.9 million of these chains were shared by at least two donors. To remove PCR and sequencing errors, raw reads were error-corrected and collapsed into unique sequences using a nearest-neighbor algorithm that merged closely related sequences. To assign V, D and J gene segments, CDR3 sequences were aligned to IMGT reference sequences. Each retained sequence needed at least a six-nucleotide match to both a V gene segment and a J gene segment. A rearrangement counted as productive if the CDR3 had no stop codons and remained in frame with V and J, and every other rearrangement counted as non-productive. CDR3 was defined by IMGT convention, running from the second conserved V-encoded cysteine to the conserved J-encoded phenylalanine. The earlier analysis of more than 450 of the donors excluded sequences that lacked an unambiguous match to a single V gene segment. In an earlier analysis of approximately 500 of the donors, a V segment was called functional when productive rearrangements were above 56.7%, and segregating when the standard deviation between donors exceeded 5%. To diagnose cytomegalovirus status from the catalog of TCR beta chain sequences, a statistical classification framework was built. V and J gene assignment, in a later analysis, came from comparing TCR nucleotide sequences with IMGT/GENE-DB human TR gene sequences. A later analysis assigned CDR3 sequences and most-parsimonious VDJ recombination scenarios with the TCRdist pipeline. In a later analysis, every TCR beta chain was defined by the combination of its CDR3 amino acid sequence and its V-gene family, and reads without a unique V-gene family were dropped. In a later analysis, 450 to 600 highly shared, low-generation-probability nucleotide sequences were removed to address suspected cross-contamination and a sequencing artifact. For each public chain, a later analysis derived a clonal expansion index from normalized ranks of inferred template counts within each repertoire. In a later analysis, generation probabilities were computed using a VDJ recombination model fitted to out-of-frame rearrangements, and the results were checked against IGoR. A later analysis scored TCR-TCR, TCR-HLA and TCR-CMV co-occurrence with hypergeometric tests, applying a repertoire-size bias correction to TCR pairs. To estimate false discovery rates, a later analysis permuted the HLA or CMV assignments 20 times. In a later analysis, co-occurring TCRs were grouped using DBSCAN, with TCRdist sequence similarity added in when clustering inside HLA-allele-positive subsets. Repertoires with fewer than 30,000 or more than 120,000 public chains were left out of co-occurrence clustering, as were five repertoires with anomalous nucleotide sharing. The clones in this table, taken by TCRdb from immuneACCESS, are in-frame only. Not every clone is retained; where verified, under half of the shortfall comes from an unresolved V gene, and the cause of the rest is unknown. V and J calls and clone size come straight from that table; D and trimming were deduced from the DNA. Counted in this sample were around 150,000 clones; around 79% of them appeared once. The top ten constitute 3.5% of the sample.

Ends trimmed: V by 2 bases, J by 1 base; bases unmatched to a gene: 10. CDR1 is given as SGHTA and CDR2 as FQGNSA, both from the germline V gene. The CDR3 runs 17 amino acids, cysteine and phenylalanine included. Of all the DNA, just the CDR3 is kept, 51 bases in frame from base 1. The cohort consisted of 666 healthy bone marrow donors. Cohort members were all nominally healthy when sampled, although unrecorded immune exposures were likely present. Of the approximately 700 cohort members, fewer than 300 had positive CMV serostatus and 352 had negative CMV serostatus, and CMV serostatus was not recorded for the donor. A peripheral blood sample was collected from each donor, and TCR beta sequencing was performed on peripheral blood mononuclear cells. Genomic DNA extraction from the blood cell samples was performed with the Qiagen DNeasy Blood Extraction Kit. Comments on this clone: Its cognate antigen has yet to be identified. Base qualities are not recorded, but no much larger clone differs from it by a single base.

The rearrangement joined TRBV7-2 to TRBJ2-7; the junction holds 8 bases that match TRBD2. The sequence derives from a human donor in good health. Specimen: PBMCs. CDR3 sequence: CASSLRFLAGSSYEQYF. Here is the DNA: TGTGCCAGCAGCTTAAGGTTCCTAGCGGGCTCTTCCTACGAGCAGTACTTC.